This T cell receptor (beta chain) was observed in a study of T cell responses to AZD1222 COVID-19 vaccine. Study-wide findings and caveats: The sample set comprised mostly white British donors with more females, and clonal diversity was possibly underestimated. Just a handful of people given AZD1222 tested seropositive at baseline. Spike-specific TCRs gained breadth and depth after people received two AZD1222 doses.

TCRdb's copy holds only in-frame clones and misses some; the assay was immunoSEQ multiplex PCR. The table lists 200,000 or so clones, about 87% of them singletons. About this clone: Its specificity is unknown.

This CDR3 has 18 amino acids. Germline CDR1 reads SGHTA; CDR2 reads FQGNSA. The ends were cut back, 7 bases at V and 1 base at J, with 25 bases in the middle. This sample comprised peripheral blood, obtained on day 0 of MenACWY control vaccination. This TCR derives from an adult in good health. This chain links TRBV7-2 with TRBJ1-2; D not certain. The CDR3 nucleotides are TGTGCCAGCACCGACTACAGTCTTCGGGCGATGATTAACTATGGCTACACCTTC. This sequence encodes CASTDYSLRAMINYGYTF.